This T cell receptor (beta chain) was found in a study of PD-1 blockade in classical Hodgkin lymphoma. Sequenced by immunoSEQ multiplex PCR; TCRdb stores in-frame clones only, minus some. The table includes some 100,000 clones, approximately 92% detected once. Trimming removed 4 bases from V and 3 bases from J; junction bases left unmatched: 10. Germline assignment: CDR1 SGHRS and CDR2 YFSETQ. CDR3 length: 16 residues. Every one of the patients relapsed after autologous stem cell transplantation (brentuximab vedotin exposure was variable). The patients, who had relapsed/refractory classical Hodgkin lymphoma, achieved best responses of complete response, partial response or progressive disease.

Sequencing was performed on peripheral blood mononuclear cells (PBMCs), taken at baseline. This TCR came from a human donor with classical Hodgkin lymphoma. The V gene is TRBV5-1, the J gene TRBJ2-7; the match to TRBD2 covers 10 bases. The CDR3 nucleotides read TGCGCCAGCAGCCTCAATCCGGGACTAGCGTTCTACGAGCAGTACTTC. The encoded protein is CASSLNPGLAFYEQYF.